The 27 T cell receptor beta chains below all came from one sample that was sequenced in a study of T cells in Graves' hyperthyroidism and ophthalmopathy. The TCR beta CDR3 regions underwent amplification using RNA transcripts as the source. A set of HTBI primers served as the primers for a first-round RT-PCR of the TCR CDR3. TCRdb ran MiXCR on the multiplex PCR reads and lists one entry per CDR3 protein. The repertoire holds 300,000 to 400,000 distinct CDR3 sequences, 18% seen once, with under 55% in the top ten. Input material: blood. These receptors were collected from a woman aged 50 to 60 with Graves' hyperthyroidism.

The chain carries TRBV2 and TRBJ1-5; D ambiguous. The CDR3 sequence is 15 residues long. Trimming stripped 4 bases from V and 6 bases from J, with 16 bases between. Looked up from germline, CDR1 is SNHLY and CDR2 is FYNNEI. CDR3: CASSVSGGGSQPQHF. The CDR3 DNA reads as TGTGCCAGCAGTGTGTCAGGCGGAGGAAGTCAGCCCCAGCATTTT.

This clonotype was picked up many times. The rearrangement links TRBV12-3 or TRBV12-4 to TRBJ2-7; D possibly corresponds to TRBD2 (5 bases). The germline V and J ends were trimmed by 3 bases and 0 bases, with 6 bases remaining between them. The CDR3 runs to 13 residues. CDR3 region: CASSFGSSYEQYF. CDR3 bases: TGTGCCAGCAGTTTTGGGAGCTCCTACGAGCAGTACTTC.

The CDR3 nucleotides read TGTGCCAGCGGATTACCGGGACACCCCGGTGGTGGGCCCCAGCATTTT. Its translation is CASGLPGHPGGGPQHF. The V gene is TRBV6-1, the J gene TRBJ1-5, with a possible D match to TRBD1 (6 bases). The germline gives CDR1 MNHNS, CDR2 SASEGT. The CDR3 length is 16 residues. Trimming removed 8 bases at V and 9 bases at J, with 26 bases between.

The chain uses TRBV7-2 and TRBJ2-4; 8 bases match TRBD1. The V gene end was trimmed by 6 bases and the J gene end by 12 bases; junction bases not matched to a gene: 10. Germline assignment: CDR1 SGHTA and CDR2 FQGNSA. The CDR3 totals 13 residues. The CDR3 nucleotides are TGTGCCAGCAGACCCTACGGGACAGGAGCTCAGTACTTC. Translating gives CASRPYGTGAQYF.

The chain has TRBV10-2 and TRBJ2-2; D unresolved. The CDR3 is made up of 17 amino acids. Germline values: CDR1 WSHSY, CDR2 SAAADI. Trimming removed 6 bases at V and 2 bases at J, with 19 bases between. CDR3 bases: TGCGCCAGCAGGCAAAACGTCCTGGGCCTAAACACCGGGGAGCTGTTTTTT. Translating gives CASRQNVLGLNTGELFF.

The chain uses TRBV28 and TRBJ2-7; D gene uncertain. V lost 8 bases and J 0 bases, leaving 14 bases between the germline ends. The germline V gene has CDR1 MDHEN and CDR2 SYDVKM. The CDR3 extends over 14 amino acids. The CDR3: CASLGSTVSYEQYF. CDR3 DNA sequence: TGTGCCAGCCTCGGGTCCACAGTCTCCTACGAGCAGTACTTC.

This clonotype has only a few counts. The gene calls are TRBV10-2 and TRBJ2-5, with 10 bases lining up with TRBD2. This CDR3 spans 16 amino acids. Per the germline V gene, CDR1 is WSHSY and CDR2 is SAAADI. Losses at the gene ends were 4 bases for V and 2 bases for J; bases not matched to a gene: 7. CDR3 region: CASSATGLARQETQYF. For the CDR3, the DNA is TGCGCCAGCAGTGCGACGGGACTAGCGAGACAAGAGACCCAGTACTTC.

In its sample, this clonotype was seen many times. The V and J genes are TRBV2 and TRBJ2-3, with 8 nucleotides matching TRBD1. J lost 0 bases, V lost 8 bases, and 7 bases had no gene match. The CDR3 contains 15 residues. CDR1 and CDR2 (germline): SNHLY, FYNNEI. The CDR3 here is CASGGTGTSTDTQYF. CDR3 coding DNA: TGTGCCAGCGGGGGGACAGGCACTAGCACAGATACGCAGTATTTT.

This clonotype appeared many times. CDR3 amino acids: CASSFKGGGQPQHF. The CDR3 DNA sequence: TGTGCCAGCAGTTTCAAAGGGGGGGGCCAGCCCCAGCATTTT. This rearrangement joins TRBV12-3 or TRBV12-4 to TRBJ1-5, with a weak D call TRBD1 (6 bases). Trimming took 3 bases from V and 7 from J, leaving 13 bases between them. There are 14 residues in the CDR3.

The chain links TRBV19 to TRBJ2-7; possible D gene TRBD1, 6 bases. V lost 4 bases to trimming and J lost 1 base, with 14 bases between them. Germline CDR1 LNHDA, CDR2 SQIVND (reference sequence). CDR3 length: 15 amino acids. The CDR3 bases are TGTGCCAGTAGTAACTGGGCAGGGGATTCCTACGAGCAGTACTTC. This sequence encodes CASSNWAGDSYEQYF.

This clonotype was recorded at least ten times. The chain couples TRBV12-3 or TRBV12-4 to TRBJ2-1; D remains ambiguous. V lost 6 bases, J lost 5 bases, and 11 bases lay in between. This CDR3 contains 13 residues. The DNA of the CDR3 is TGTGCCAGCAGCCTCCCCCCAGACAATGAGCAGTTCTTC. Translated, it gives CASSLPPDNEQFF.

This clonotype has a count of ten or more. The chain combines TRBV12-3 or TRBV12-4 with TRBJ2-7, with D unclear. The CDR3 is made up of 14 amino acids. The V end was cut by 1 base, the J end by 2 bases, with 9 bases between. CDR3 sequence: CASSLGTSTYEQYF. CDR3 DNA: TGTGCCAGCAGTTTAGGGACGTCCACCTACGAGCAGTACTTC.

With respect to this clonotype: A read error may produce the germline difference seen at one junction end. This chain joins TRBV16 and TRBJ1-1; the D is unclear. CDR1 and CDR2 from the germline V gene are KGHSY and FQNENV. This CDR3 region has 12 residues. The CDR3 here is CAGSPPAAEAFF. The CDR3 DNA reads as TGTGCCGGCAGCCCCCCGGCCGCTGAAGCTTTCTTT.

This clonotype appeared a few times. The chain is built from TRBV5-1 and TRBJ2-4; D may correspond to TRBD1 or TRBD2 (5 bases each). This CDR3 is 11 amino acids long. Germline V gene lookup returns CDR1 SGHRS and CDR2 YFSETQ. The V end was cut by 5 bases, the J end by 10 bases, with 10 bases between. Written as DNA, the CDR3 is TGCGCCAGCAGGACAGCGGAGATTCAGTACTTC. Translating gives CASRTAEIQYF.

The chain couples TRBV19 to TRBJ1-5, with D possibly TRBD1 on 5 matching bases. CDR1 LNHDA and CDR2 SQIVND come from the germline V gene (reference sequence). V was trimmed by 7 bases and J by 4 bases, leaving 8 bases between them. This CDR3 is built from 12 residues. The CDR3 region has the DNA TGTGCCAGTAACAGGTATAATCAGCCCCAGCATTTT. Its translation is CASNRYNQPQHF.

The chain uses TRBV19 and TRBJ2-1, with 7 bases identical to TRBD2. Germline trimming cut 6 bases from V and 9 bases from J; bases unmatched to any gene: 11. This CDR3 has 14 amino acids. CDR1 and CDR2 (germline): LNHDA, SQIVND (reference sequence). The CDR3 DNA reads TGTGCCAGTAGGTCTGGACTGGGGGGGGGTGAGCAGTTCTTC. Translated: CASRSGLGGGEQFF.

This clonotype was counted only a few times. An end of the junction does not agree with germline; a read error may underlie this. The chain joins TRBV6-2 or TRBV6-3 to TRBJ2-5; 10 bases map to TRBD2. The CDR3 spans 13 residues. Germline CDR1 and CDR2: MNHEY and SVGEGT. CDR3 DNA sequence: TGTGCCAGCATACTAGCGGGGCAAGAGGCCCAGTACTTC. Residues: CASILAGQEAQYF.

V usage is TRBV5-1 and J usage is TRBJ2-7, with D possibly matching TRBD1 (7 bases). Germline CDR1 is SGHRS and CDR2 is YFSETQ. The CDR3 length is 18 residues. Trimming shortened V by 4 bases and J by 2 bases, and 25 bases separated the two germline ends. Here the CDR3 reads CASSHLRDYRGTTYEQYF. The CDR3 DNA is TGCGCCAGCAGCCATTTGCGGGATTACAGGGGAACAACCTACGAGCAGTACTTC.

This clonotype was found many times. The chain couples TRBV6-2 or TRBV6-3 to TRBJ2-3, with D perhaps matching TRBD1 (5 bases). CDR1 MNHEY and CDR2 SVGEGT come from the germline V gene. This CDR3 region has 16 residues. The germline V and J ends were trimmed by 0 bases and 0 bases, with 10 bases remaining between them. For the CDR3, the DNA is TGTGCCAGCAGTTACTCCGGGTGGGGCAGCACAGATACGCAGTATTTT. It is translated as CASSYSGWGSTDTQYF.

The rearrangement joins TRBV5-6 to TRBJ2-7; TRBD1 matches at 8 bases. The CDR3 loop spans 15 amino acids. Germline V gene data show CDR1 as SGHDT and CDR2 as YYEEEE. V lost 2 bases to trimming and J lost 6 bases; unmatched junction nucleotides: 10. The CDR3: CASSLNGQGLGEQYF. CDR3 nucleotides: TGTGCCAGCAGCTTAAACGGACAGGGCTTGGGCGAGCAGTACTTC.

The CDR3 reads CASRNRAFSGNTIYF. The CDR3 region has the DNA TGTGCCAGCAGGAACCGGGCCTTCTCTGGAAACACCATATATTTT. This rearrangement joins TRBV6-1 to TRBJ1-3; D not certain. The ends were cut back, 6 bases at V and 0 bases at J, with 12 bases in the middle. The CDR3 has 15 amino acids. Germline V gene data show CDR1 as MNHNS and CDR2 as SASEGT.

The rearrangement uses TRBV27 and TRBJ2-3; TRBD2 matches 7 bases. The germline gives CDR1 MNHEY, CDR2 SMNVEV (reference sequence). The CDR3 covers 14 residues. With 2 bases clipped from V and 4 bases from J, the junction kept 3 bases outside the gene matches. The DNA of the CDR3 is TGTGCCAGCAGTTTACAGGGAGGGGCAGATACGCAGTATTTT. Its translation is CASSLQGGADTQYF.

Ten or more counts support this clonotype. The chain has TRBV18 and TRBJ1-2; a possible D gene is TRBD1 (5 bases). V lost 5 bases to trimming and J lost 4 bases, with 20 bases between them. There are 16 residues in the CDR3. Germline CDR1 KGHSH, CDR2 LQKENI. The CDR3: CASSAIGHLNPYGYTF. The CDR3, as DNA: TGTGCCAGCTCAGCTATTGGACACCTAAACCCCTATGGCTACACCTTC.

The chain combines TRBV18 with TRBJ2-7; TRBD2 aligns across 9 bases. The J segment lost 0 bases and the V segment lost 2 bases, leaving 5 bases of the junction unmatched. This CDR3 spans 16 amino acids. The V gene's germline CDR1 is KGHSH and CDR2 LQKENI. The DNA for the CDR3 is TGTGCCAGCTCACCAATGTCTAGCGGGACCTCCTACGAGCAGTACTTC. Encoded protein: CASSPMSSGTSYEQYF.

The chain employs TRBV28 and TRBJ2-7, with unresolved D. Looked up from germline, CDR1 is MDHEN and CDR2 is SYDVKM. V lost 4 bases and J lost 4, with 8 bases in between. CDR3 size: 12 residues. In DNA, the CDR3 is TGTGCCAGCAGTTACAGCGAGTACGAGCAGTACTTC. It encodes CASSYSEYEQYF.

This clonotype turned up a few times. The gene calls are TRBV6-2 or TRBV6-3 and TRBJ2-6; D is unclear. Germline CDR1 MNHEY, CDR2 SVGEGT. The CDR3 extends over 13 amino acids. Trimming left V 2 bases short and J 4 bases short, with 3 bases between. This CDR3 reads CASSYAGANVLTF. In nucleotides, the CDR3 is TGTGCCAGCAGTTACGCGGGGGCCAACGTCCTGACTTTC.

The chain couples TRBV7-9 to TRBJ2-1; D is perhaps TRBD2 (6 bases). V was cut by 4 bases and J by 10 bases, with 17 bases left in between. Germline V gene data show CDR1 as SEHNR and CDR2 as FQNEAQ (reference sequence). The CDR3 has 14 amino acids. The CDR3 is CASSSRASVGEQFF. For the CDR3, the DNA is TGTGCCAGCAGCTCCCGGGCTAGCGTCGGAGAGCAGTTCTTC.